One sample yielded the 23 T cell receptor beta chains listed below, sequenced in a study of blood T cell repertoires in COVID-19. Libraries were prepared by immunoSEQ multiplex PCR; TCRdb keeps only in-frame clonotypes and omits some of them. Of roughly 300,000 clones listed, 70% to 90% are singletons. Sequences were obtained from peripheral blood. The receptors originated from a man aged 18 to 29 with active or convalescent COVID-19.

This clone was found many times. V gene TRBV4-3 combines with J gene TRBJ1-2, with 7 bases that match TRBD1. The CDR3 is made up of 16 amino acids. From germline, CDR1 is LGHNA and CDR2 YSLEER. Trimming took 1 base from V and 4 from J; bases not matched to a gene: 9. As DNA, the CDR3 is TGCGCCAGCAGCCAAGCCGATGGACAGGCATTCTATGGCTACACCTTC. It yields the protein CASSQADGQAFYGYTF.

This chain links TRBV20-1 with TRBJ2-3; possibly TRBD1 for D (5 bases). The V end was cut by 6 bases, the J end by 8 bases, with 12 bases between. The CDR3 sequence is 11 residues long. Germline CDR1 is DFQATT and CDR2 is SNEGSKA (reference sequence). CDR3 loop: CSARTPVTQYF. DNA of the CDR3: TGCAGTGCCCGGACACCTGTTACGCAGTATTTT.

The chain recombines TRBV25-1 with TRBJ1-2; 8 bases map to TRBD1. Trimming took 2 bases from V and 9 from J; bases not matched to a gene: 5. Germline assignment: CDR1 MGHDK and CDR2 SYGVNS. This CDR3 is 13 amino acids long. The CDR3 protein is CASSEGQGWRYTF. CDR3 DNA sequence: TGTGCCAGCAGTGAAGGACAGGGTTGGCGCTACACCTTC.

The chain has TRBV11-2 and TRBJ2-7, with a weak D call TRBD1 (5 bases). The CDR3 has 13 residues. The ends were cut back, 8 bases at V and 2 bases at J, with 13 bases in the middle. Germline CDR1 and CDR2: SGHAT and FQNNGV. The CDR3 DNA reads as TGTGCCAGCTCCCTGGGCAGGGCCTACGAGCAGTACTTC. It yields the protein CASSLGRAYEQYF.

The V gene is TRBV7-9, the J gene TRBJ2-1, with 11 bases fitting TRBD2. Germline V gene sequence: CDR1 SEHNR, CDR2 FQNEAQ (reference sequence). Trimming at V came to 5 bases and at J to 2 bases, leaving 5 bases not matched to a gene. The CDR3 consists of 16 residues. In DNA, the CDR3 is TGTGCCAGCAGCGGACTTAGCGGGGGGGCCTACAATGAGCAGTTCTTC. This sequence encodes CASSGLSGGAYNEQFF.

This clone was seen a few times. The gene calls are TRBV6-2 or TRBV6-3 and TRBJ2-1; 7 bases match TRBD1. The CDR3 runs to 17 residues. Trimming took 5 bases from V and 2 from J; bases not matched to a gene: 12. Germline assignment: CDR1 MNHEY and CDR2 SVGEGT. CDR3 amino acids: CASSRTTLTGTYNEQFF. CDR3 bases: TGTGCCAGCAGTAGAACAACTCTGACAGGGACCTACAATGAGCAGTTCTTC.

The chain is built from TRBV7-9 and TRBJ1-4, with 9 positions matching TRBD1. CDR3 length equals 15 residues. CDR1 SEHNR and CDR2 FQNEAQ come from the germline V gene (reference sequence). The V gene end was trimmed by 5 bases and the J gene end by 6 bases; junction bases not matched to a gene: 7. As DNA, the CDR3 is TGTGCCAGCAGCAGCAACAGGGGGCGGGATGAAAAACTGTTTTTT. Amino acids: CASSSNRGRDEKLFF.

The V and J genes are TRBV13 and TRBJ2-7; 9 positions agree with TRBD1. Germline V gene sequence: CDR1 PRHDT, CDR2 FYEKMQ (reference sequence). The J segment lost 1 base and the V segment lost 6 bases, leaving 1 base of the junction unmatched. CDR3 length equals 13 residues. The CDR3, as DNA: TGTGCCAGCAGGGGACAGGGATCCTACGAGCAGTACTTC. Translation: CASRGQGSYEQYF. The full variable domain, its missing parts supplied by reference TRBV13 and TRBJ2-7, is AAGVIQSPRHLIKEKRETATLKCYPIPRHDTVYWYQQGPGQDPQFLISFYEKMQSDKGSIPDRFSAQQFSDYHSELNMSSLELGDSALYFCASRGQGSYEQYFGPGTRLTVT.

As for this clone: At one end the junction does not follow the germline gene, possibly because of a read error. The gene calls are TRBV10-2 and TRBJ2-3; D might be TRBD2 (6 bases). Germline assignment: CDR1 WSHSY and CDR2 SAAADI. The CDR3 is made up of 12 amino acids. DNA of the CDR3: TGCGCCAGCAGTGAGTCGACGGGGACTTCGGGTTTT. This gives the protein CASSESTGTSGF.

The chain joins TRBV27 to TRBJ1-4, with D maybe TRBD1 (6 bases). CDR3 length: 14 amino acids. The V gene lost 6 bases and the J gene lost 0 bases, with 8 bases spanning the gap. Germline CDR1 MNHEY, CDR2 SMNVEV (reference sequence). In DNA, the CDR3 is TGTGCCAGCAGCCCAGGGGCAACTAATGAAAAACTGTTTTTT. Its protein product is CASSPGATNEKLFF.

This clone was seen just once. The V and J genes are TRBV7-8 and TRBJ1-5; 8 nucleotides line up with TRBD1. The CDR3 is made up of 14 amino acids. The germline CDR1 and CDR2 sequences are SGHVS and FQNEAQ. J gave up 6 bases and V 5 bases, and 6 bases lay outside the gene matches. In DNA form, the CDR3 reads TGTGCCAGCAGCATAACAGGGGGGCCTCAGCCCCAGCATTTT. This encodes CASSITGGPQPQHF.

The V call is TRBV7-2, the J call TRBJ2-7; a possible D gene is TRBD2 (6 bases). The CDR3 extends over 13 amino acids. Per the germline V gene, CDR1 is SGHTA and CDR2 is FQGNSA. With 5 bases removed from V and 6 bases from J, the gap between germline ends came to 14 bases. The CDR3: CASSPSGGAEQYF. DNA of the CDR3: TGTGCCAGCAGCCCCTCCGGGGGTGCCGAGCAGTACTTC.

The genes are TRBV5-1 and TRBJ1-2; 8 positions match TRBD1. Germline CDR1 reads SGHRS; CDR2 reads YFSETQ. V was pared by 0 bases and J by 4 bases, with 2 bases of the junction left unmatched. The CDR3 consists of 14 residues. CDR3 protein: CASSLDRGVYGYTF. The CDR3 nucleotides are TGCGCCAGCAGCTTGGACAGGGGGGTCTATGGCTACACCTTC. The variable domain in full, completed from reference TRBV5-1 and TRBJ1-2, reads KAGVTQTPRYLIKTRGQQVTLSCSPISGHRSVSWYQQTPGQGLQFLFEYFSETQRNKGNFPGRFSGRQFSNSRSEMNVSTLELGDSALYLCASSLDRGVYGYTFGSGTRLTVV.

The rearrangement links TRBV5-6 to TRBJ2-1, with 8 bases lining up with TRBD1. The CDR3 is made up of 15 amino acids. Germline V gene sequence: CDR1 SGHDT, CDR2 YYEEEE. V trimming: 3 bases; J trimming: 4 bases; junction bases outside the gene matches: 6. The CDR3 bases are TGTGCCAGCAGCTGGCCGGACAGGGTGTACAATGAGCAGTTCTTC. Its protein is CASSWPDRVYNEQFF.

J is TRBJ2-1 and V is TRBV6-1, with 14 bases fitting TRBD2. Germline-derived CDR1 and CDR2 are MNHNS and SASEGT. With V trimmed by 4 bases and J by 7 bases, 6 bases remained unmatched. The CDR3 spans 16 residues. The CDR3 DNA sequence: TGTGCCAGCAGTGTGACTAGCGGGGGGGCGTGGAATGAGCAGTTCTTC. It translates to CASSVTSGGAWNEQFF.

In its sample, this clone was seen once. V usage is TRBV11-2 and J usage is TRBJ1-5; 7 bases line up with TRBD1. The germline V gene encodes CDR1 SGHAT and CDR2 FQNNGV. This CDR3 has 15 residues. The V segment lost 4 bases and the J segment 4 bases; nucleotides outside the gene matches: 7. Here the CDR3 DNA reads TGTGCCAGCAGCTCCGGTGCAGGGGGAAATCAGCCCCAGCATTTT. It translates to CASSSGAGGNQPQHF.

The chain employs TRBV9 and TRBJ2-3; no definite D call. Trimming took off 3 bases at V and 4 bases at J, with 3 bases between the two ends. Germline CDR1 is SGDLS and CDR2 is YYNGEE. The CDR3 runs 11 residues. As DNA, the CDR3 is TGTGCCAGCAGCGCGTCAGATACGCAGTATTTT. Translating it yields CASSASDTQYF.

CDR3 sequence: CASGAQGNTEAFF. The CDR3 coding sequence is TGTGCTAGTGGCGCTCAGGGCAACACTGAAGCTTTCTTT. This rearrangement joins TRBV12-5 to TRBJ1-1, with TRBD1 as a possible D gene (5 bases). Germline CDR1 is LGHNT and CDR2 is FRNRAP. This CDR3 is built from 13 residues. Trimming removed 6 bases at V and 2 bases at J, with 10 bases between.

This chain links TRBV5-1 with TRBJ2-3; maybe TRBD1 (5 bases). Germline loops: CDR1 SGHRS, CDR2 YFSETQ. The CDR3 contains 14 residues. The ends were cut back, 0 bases at V and 5 bases at J, with 10 bases in the middle. CDR3 protein: CASSLAGFGDTQYF. CDR3 nucleotides: TGCGCCAGCAGCTTGGCAGGGTTTGGAGATACGCAGTATTTT.

V usage is TRBV9 and J usage is TRBJ1-5; TRBD1 is a possible D gene (5 bases). V shed 4 bases and J shed 4 bases, with 12 bases lying between them. The CDR3 is 14 residues long. The germline V gene encodes CDR1 SGDLS and CDR2 YYNGEE. The CDR3 DNA follows: TGTGCCAGCAGCTTCCTCGGGGGAAATCAGCCCCAGCATTTT. Translating it yields CASSFLGGNQPQHF.

The chain links TRBV16 to TRBJ2-6; TRBD1 agrees at 7 bases. The CDR3 runs to 15 residues. V lost 8 bases to trimming and J lost 0 bases; unmatched junction nucleotides: 4. From germline, CDR1 is KGHSY and CDR2 FQNENV. The CDR3 DNA reads as TGTGCCAGCGTCAAGGGGGCCTCTGGGGCCAACGTCCTGACTTTC. It translates to CASVKGASGANVLTF.

This chain uses TRBV18 with TRBJ1-5; TRBD1 matches at 7 bases. The CDR3 length is 14 residues. V shed 3 bases and J 4 bases; nucleotides not matched to a gene: 3. Per germline, CDR1 KGHSH and CDR2 LQKENI. As DNA, the CDR3 is TGTGCCAGCTCACCCGGGACAGTGAATCAGCCCCAGCATTTT. It encodes CASSPGTVNQPQHF.

In this sample, this clone turned up a few times. The chain links TRBV6-4 to TRBJ2-3; D unclear. CDR1 and CDR2 (germline): MRHNA, SNTAGT. This CDR3 has 14 residues. Trimming shortened V by 2 bases and J by 2 bases, and 8 bases separated the two germline ends. CDR3 sequence reads: CASSDSSPTDTQYF. The CDR3 bases are TGTGCCAGCAGTGACAGCTCTCCCACAGATACGCAGTATTTT.